This TCR beta chain appears in the sequencing data of a study of blood T cells in healthy people across ages (dated by TCRdb to between 2015 and 2017). For the study in its entirety: In model experiments, template switching captured about one uniquely barcoded TCR beta cDNA molecule for every two T cells. Age-related changes in TCR beta repertoire diversity were measured in the study by deep sequencing normalized with unique cDNA molecular identifiers. The donors were divided into four age groups: young (average around 16 years), middle-aged (roughly 40), aged (approximately 62) and long-lived (82). To avoid experimental bias, donors of different ages were distributed randomly across sequencing lanes. The study analyzed two additional independent replicas of 1 million unique cDNA reads from the same blood draw for two donors, one aged 18 to 30 and one aged 80 or older.

Library construction relied on 5' RACE. These reads were obtained on an Illumina HiSeq 2500. A second PCR of about 6 to 12 cycles was run with a J-beta primer mix and a sample-barcoded 5' primer. A unique molecular identifier was introduced onto each TCR beta cDNA molecule by a template-switch 5' adaptor carrying 12 random nucleotides. Each sample yielded at least 3 million CDR3-containing paired-end reads. First-strand cDNA synthesis was performed from all RNA using the Mint cDNA synthesis kit, with priming by a TRBC-specific oligonucleotide. Following uracil-DNA glycosylase treatment, all cDNA underwent a first 18-cycle PCR with the universal primers M1SS and BC2_uni_R. As for the authors' bioinformatics: Normalization of each sample was performed by random selection of 1 million high-quality reads, each carrying a distinct molecular identifier. Reads sharing molecular identifiers were discarded rather than binned into consensus sequences. CDR3 identification, clonotype clustering and error correction used MiTCR with a Q25 quality threshold and the strictest error-elimination algorithm. A nonparametric unseen species model with Euler transformation was used to estimate lower-bound total TCR beta diversity. Through fastp at Q25 and MiXCR, TCRdb rebuilt clones from the public reads, retaining in-frame beta chains. Each entry merges the rows of one CDR3 protein and shows their most common DNA and genes. TCRdb, not the authors, supplied the V and J calls. The sample table lists roughly 680,000 distinct CDR3 sequences, around 21% of them with a count of one. The leading ten clones occupy 3.5% to 4% of the sample.

On this clonotype itself: The antigen it recognizes is unknown. No qualities accompany the bases; no much larger clone lies one base away.

Donors were 39 systemically healthy Caucasian individuals from Russia aged about 6 to 100 years. Around 10 milliliters of peripheral blood were collected from each donor into EDTA-treated Vacutainer tubes. Ficoll-Paque density-gradient centrifugation was used to isolate PBMCs, with at least 6 million per sample. Total RNA, at least 5 micrograms per sample, was extracted from PBMCs with Trizol reagent. For every donor, flow cytometry on a PBMC aliquot measured the percentage of naive CD45RAhigh/CD27high T cells. The germline V gene encodes CDR1 MDHEN and CDR2 SYDVKM. The CDR3 covers 15 residues, taking in both the cysteine and the phenylalanine. The read is trimmed to its CDR3 DNA, 45 bases read in frame from base 1. Trimming takes 6 bases from V and 2 bases from J, and the germline ends sit 13 bases apart. Broader findings and caveats from the paper: Observed TCR beta diversity per million T cells fell roughly linearly with age, and a significant reduction was already apparent by age approximately 41. Because the CMV infection status of the donors was unknown, age-related changes in expanded clonotypes may potentially have been confounded. A strong correlation was found between observed TCR beta diversity and the percentage of naive T cells measured by flow cytometry. Estimates of total diversity based on one million sequenced T cells were regarded as lower bounds and as underestimates. Conclusive comparison of naive and antigen-experienced compartments was prevented by the profiling of bulk unsorted PBMCs. Compared with the aged group, the long-lived group had more naive CD4+ T cells, fewer expanded clones and increased TCR diversity, a pattern suggesting age selection.

The chain employs TRBV28 and TRBJ2-2; TRBD2 is a possible D gene, resting on 5 matching bases. The sequenced sample consisted of blood. This clonotype originated in an older man in good health. The DNA is TGTGCCAGCAGGGACTTAGCAACTAACACCGGGGAGCTGTTTTTT. Translated, it reads CASRDLATNTGELFF. Full variable domain (CDR3 extended with the reference TRBV28 and TRBJ2-2 proteins): DVKVTQSSRYLVKRTGEKVFLECVQDMDHENMFWYRQDPGLGLRLIYFSYDVKMKEKGDIPEGYSVSREKKERFSLILESASTNQTSMYLCASRDLATNTGELFFGEGSRLTVL.